Sequencing of this T cell receptor beta chain was carried out in a study of blood T cell repertoires in COVID-19. As for the study in general: Specimens from acute and convalescent COVID-19 originated in the United States, Italy and Spain.

Cohort placement rested on clinical history that participants reported themselves. Original processing notes: Quantification of nucleated cells was approximated via reference gene primer amplification. TCRdb's copy holds only in-frame clones and misses some; the assay was immunoSEQ multiplex PCR. That table supplies the V and J calls and clone size; D and trimming were determined from the DNA. The table has approximately 290,000 clones, approximately 85% seen once. This clonotype was sampled from a woman in her 30s who had recovered from COVID-19. The sequencing input was PBMCs or T cells enriched from blood (not recorded which).

The DNA for the CDR3 is TGTGCCAGCAGTGAAGACAGGGCCACAGATACGCAGTATTTT. This gives the protein CASSEDRATDTQYF. The genes are TRBV6-1 and TRBJ2-3, with a possible D match to TRBD1 (6 bases). The CDR3 consists of 14 residues. Germline CDR1 MNHNS, CDR2 SASEGT. Trimming left V 1 base short and J 2 bases short, with 7 bases between.